The source of this TCR beta chain is a study of Ad26.COV2.S vaccination and SARS-CoV-2 variants. TCRdb's table, derived via immunoSEQ multiplex PCR, lists solely in-frame clones and lacks some. In the table there are 350,000 to 500,000 clones, about 90% of which are singletons. Documented treatment: some 19 received Ad26.COV2.S at low or high dose, single or two shots; 5 received placebo; per-sample allocation not given. Sampling was performed 63 days after the first vaccine or placebo injection. This TCR was recovered from a person between 18 and 65 years old who received the Ad26.COV2.S COVID-19 vaccine or a placebo. The source was peripheral blood, collected in a trial of Ad26.COV2.S vaccine versus placebo.

For the CDR3, the DNA is TGTGCCACCGGATCGGGCGGGAGTTACTACGAGCAGTACTTC. Amino acids: CATGSGGSYYEQYF. This chain connects TRBV7-2 to TRBJ2-7, with 7 bases identical to TRBD2. The CDR3 extends over 14 amino acids. Germline trimming cut 10 bases from V and 3 bases from J; bases unmatched to any gene: 12. From germline, CDR1 is SGHTA and CDR2 FQGNSA.